A selection of T cell receptor beta chains follows, all from one sample in a study of blood T cells in healthy people across ages. TCRdb reanalysed the 5' RACE reads using MiXCR and keeps one entry per CDR3 protein. This sample has 1.5 million to 2 million distinct CDR3 sequences; around 42% occur once, and the top ten carry around 23%. Source material: blood. The receptors stem from a human donor in good health. The conserved cysteine and the conserved F or W are not part of the CDR3 here.

V: TRBV20-1
J: TRBJ2-3
CDR3: SARITGARDTQY

V: TRBV7-2
J: TRBJ2-3
CDR3: ASSPSPYGGGTDTQY

V: TRBV12-3/TRBV12-4
J: TRBJ1-1
CDR3: ASSKKIPTEAF

V: TRBV10-3
J: TRBJ1-1
CDR3: AISELGVNTEAF

V: TRBV9
J: TRBJ1-6
CDR3: ASSVDVGTDNSPLH

V: TRBV7-8
J: TRBJ2-5
CDR3: ASSLGSGRYLGETQY

V: TRBV7-9
J: TRBJ2-7
CDR3: ASSSTGSPTPYEQY

V: TRBV13
J: TRBJ2-5
CDR3: ASSPGAAAKTQY

V: TRBV7-9
J: TRBJ1-2
CDR3: ASSPRSTGTYGYT

V: TRBV15
J: TRBJ2-5
CDR3: ATSRERRETQY

V: TRBV6-5
J: TRBJ1-1
CDR3: ASKGPGATTEAF

V: TRBV6-6
J: TRBJ2-6
CDR3: ASRRGLSSGANVLT

V: TRBV4-3
J: TRBJ2-3
CDR3: ASSQDEGGAYNEQY

V: TRBV6-2/TRBV6-3
J: TRBJ1-2
CDR3: ASSYERRPDYGYT

V: TRBV3-1
J: TRBJ2-7
CDR3: ASSQDLWGQLSYEQY

V: TRBV4-1
J: TRBJ2-1
CDR3: ASSQVGGLKF

V: TRBV28
J: TRBJ1-1
CDR3: ASSFGVLRTEAF

V: TRBV29-1
J: TRBJ2-3
CDR3: SALWDTQY

V: TRBV29-1
J: TRBJ1-2
CDR3: SVGGGTGYGYT

V: TRBV6-5
J: TRBJ2-7
CDR3: ASSYSTGTRAYEQY

V: TRBV15
J: TRBJ1-1
CDR3: ATSRSGQGTEAF

V: TRBV13
J: TRBJ1-1
CDR3: ASSPAQDTEAF

V: TRBV4-3
J: TRBJ2-1
CDR3: ASSQGSRDHEQF

V: TRBV7-9
J: TRBJ1-2
CDR3: ASSPQDRGSYGYT

V: TRBV2
J: TRBJ2-1
CDR3: ASREAWNEQF

V: TRBV21-1
J: -
CDR3: ASSKVREPYEQY

V: TRBV12-3/TRBV12-4
J: TRBJ1-2
CDR3: ASSATGAPPYGYT